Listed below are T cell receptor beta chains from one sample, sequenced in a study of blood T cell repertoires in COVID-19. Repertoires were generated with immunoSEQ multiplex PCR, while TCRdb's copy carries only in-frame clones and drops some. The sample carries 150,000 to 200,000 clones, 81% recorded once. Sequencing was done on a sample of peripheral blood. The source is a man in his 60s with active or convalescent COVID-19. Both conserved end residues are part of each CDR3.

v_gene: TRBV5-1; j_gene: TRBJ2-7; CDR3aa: CASSWSGTGAYEQYF
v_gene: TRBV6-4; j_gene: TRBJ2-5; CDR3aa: CASSESGTSGSETQYF
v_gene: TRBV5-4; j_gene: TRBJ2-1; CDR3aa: CASSSRGGGEYNEQFF
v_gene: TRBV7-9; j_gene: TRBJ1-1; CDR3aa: CASSSGQGEGVAAFF
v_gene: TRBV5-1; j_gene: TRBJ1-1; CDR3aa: CASSEGLPNTEAFF
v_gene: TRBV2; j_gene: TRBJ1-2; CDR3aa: CASSQTVGYTF
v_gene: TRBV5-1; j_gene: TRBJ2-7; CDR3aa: CTSSPTLEPSEQYF
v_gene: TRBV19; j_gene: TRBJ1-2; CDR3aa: CASSIGPTGNYYGYTF
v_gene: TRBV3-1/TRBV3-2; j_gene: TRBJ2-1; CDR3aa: CASSDTSGGYNEQFF
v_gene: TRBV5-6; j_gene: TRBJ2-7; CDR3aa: CASSRMGQTYEQYF
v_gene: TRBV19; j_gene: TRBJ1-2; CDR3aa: CASSIRGGRGRKNFEVYGYTF
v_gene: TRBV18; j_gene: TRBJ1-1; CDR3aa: CASSPGQQNTEAFF
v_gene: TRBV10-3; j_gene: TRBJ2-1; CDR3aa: CAISGEGTRNEQFF
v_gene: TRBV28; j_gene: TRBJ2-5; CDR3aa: CASTLREDQETQYF
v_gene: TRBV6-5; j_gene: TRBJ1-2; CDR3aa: CASSYSDRARGYTF
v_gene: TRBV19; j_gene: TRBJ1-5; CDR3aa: CASTTGVLQPQHF
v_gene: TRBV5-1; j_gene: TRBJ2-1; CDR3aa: CASSFSGRTENEQFF
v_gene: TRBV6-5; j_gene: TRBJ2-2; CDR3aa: CASSSQGAGELFF
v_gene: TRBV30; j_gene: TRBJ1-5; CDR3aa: CAPNGQGSQPQHF
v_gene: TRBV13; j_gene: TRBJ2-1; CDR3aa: CASSSLGLAGVVGVNEQFF
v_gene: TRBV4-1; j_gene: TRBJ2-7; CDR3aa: CASSQEVLAGGPYEQYF
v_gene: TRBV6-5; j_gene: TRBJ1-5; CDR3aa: CASRPRTGGGQPQHF
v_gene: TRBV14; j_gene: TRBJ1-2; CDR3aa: CASSQGQGWTNYGYTF
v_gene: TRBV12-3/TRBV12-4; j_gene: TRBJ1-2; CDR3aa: CASSGQGDGYTF
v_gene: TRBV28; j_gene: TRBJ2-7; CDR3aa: CASSTAGTGKTYEQYF
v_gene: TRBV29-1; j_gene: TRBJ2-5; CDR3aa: CSVGELAAKTQYF
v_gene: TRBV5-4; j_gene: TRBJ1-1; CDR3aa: CASSLVLRGTNTEAFF
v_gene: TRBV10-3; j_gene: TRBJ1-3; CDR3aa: CAISSRVYGNTIYF
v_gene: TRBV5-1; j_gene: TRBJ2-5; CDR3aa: CASSLVPSGRGETQYF
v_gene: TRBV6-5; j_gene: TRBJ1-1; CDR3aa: CASRPPGALRTEAFF
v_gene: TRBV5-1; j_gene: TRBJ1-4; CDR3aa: CASSWGGAGEKLFF
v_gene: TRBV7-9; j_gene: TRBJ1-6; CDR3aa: CASSPQRVSPLHF
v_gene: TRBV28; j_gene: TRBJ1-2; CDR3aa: CASSLSGTNGYTF
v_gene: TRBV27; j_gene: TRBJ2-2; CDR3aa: CASSPTGLGELFF
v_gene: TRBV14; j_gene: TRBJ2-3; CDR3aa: CASTASGKSTDTQYF
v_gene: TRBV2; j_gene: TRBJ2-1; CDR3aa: CASSERVAGVEQFF
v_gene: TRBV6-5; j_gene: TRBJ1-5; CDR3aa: CASTTLFSNQPQHF
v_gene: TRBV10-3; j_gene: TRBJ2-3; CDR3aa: CAISESAGGFRDTQYF
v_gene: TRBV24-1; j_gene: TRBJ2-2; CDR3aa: CATRRQTGELFF